This TCR beta chain was profiled in a study of patients and donors after allogeneic stem cell transplantation. Via MiXCR, TCRdb re-called the RT-PCR reads, giving one row per CDR3 protein. The sample has about 960,000 distinct CDR3 sequences, around 17% seen once. At least ten counts were recorded for this clonotype. CDR1 and CDR2 (germline): DFQATT, SNEGSKA (reference sequence). Trimming took off 0 bases at V and 4 bases at J, with 10 bases between the two ends. The CDR3 covers 14 residues. The chain uses TRBV20-1 and TRBJ1-3; a possible D gene is TRBD1 (6 bases). The specimen sequenced was blood, either unsorted or a sorted T cell fraction (not recorded which). The receptor was isolated from a human donor who was either an allogeneic HSCT recipient or a stem cell or donor lymphocyte infusion donor (not recorded which). It is not recorded whose cells these are; they may come from a transplant donor. The DNA for the CDR3 is TGCAGTGCTAGAGATCCAGGGGCCGGAAACACCATATATTTT. It encodes CSARDPGAGNTIYF.